The clone carrying this TCR beta chain was seen only a few times. CDR3 length: 13 amino acids. The record originates from a study of T-cell memory formation after mild COVID-19. Study-wide context: Largely, TCR clusters stayed within a single donor.

The 5'RACE method, run with constant-segment primers, produced TCR alpha and TCR beta cDNA libraries (carrying sample barcodes and UMIs). TCRdb recomputed calls from the 5' RACE reads with MiXCR, one row per CDR3 protein. Of around 320,000 distinct CDR3 sequences in the sample, around 15% were seen once. The chain couples TRBV21-1 to TRBJ2-7; the D call TRBD1 from the table was never checked on the DNA. TRBV21-1 counts as a pseudogene. The TCR was taken from a man between 18 and 29 years old who had mild COVID-19 (a few samples of this study predate the infection). Cell type and time point are not known. Sample: PBMCs or a T cell subset sorted from them (not recorded which). The CDR3, as DNA: TGTGCCAGCAGCAACCAGGGGTCCGGCGAGCAGTACTTC. Its protein product is CASSNQGSGEQYF.